This T cell receptor beta chain was identified during a study of patients and donors after allogeneic stem cell transplantation (dated by TCRdb to the early 2020s). The sample holds a few counts of this clonotype. The antigen this receptor binds is unknown. Base qualities are not recorded, but no much larger clone differs from it by a single base. Library prep was done by RT-PCR. Reads for this sample came from a NextSeq 550. The public reads were run again by TCRdb, first through fastp at Q25 and then through MiXCR, and only productive beta chains were kept. Every CDR3 protein is listed once, alongside the most common genes and DNA of its rows. This sample comprises more than 850,000 distinct CDR3 sequences, approximately 18% of them detected only once. Jointly, the top ten make up 5% to 6.5% of the sample. Taken from cysteine to phenylalanine, the CDR3 has 18 residues. Left in the record is the CDR3 DNA by itself, 54 bases read in frame from the first base. V and J are truncated by 2 bases and 1 base respectively, leaving an intervening sequence of 15 bases. Reading the germline V gene gives CDR1 KGHSH and CDR2 LQKENI.

The chain uses TRBV18 and TRBJ2-6; confidence is insufficient to name the D gene. The TCR comes from a human donor who was either an allogeneic HSCT recipient or a stem cell or donor lymphocyte infusion donor (not recorded which). It is not recorded whose cells these are; they may come from a transplant donor. The specimen was blood, either unsorted or a sorted T cell fraction (not recorded which). The CDR3 reads as follows: CASSPSQRSASGANVLTF. The sequenced DNA: TGTGCCAGCTCACCATCCCAACGCTCCGCATCTGGGGCCAACGTCCTGACTTTC.